This TCR gamma chain was found in a study of gamma delta lymphoproliferative disorders and STAT genes. Across the study: At least 50 ng of genomic DNA went into each LymphoTrack Dx TCRG Assay library. Overall study results and limits: Control T cells likely spanned varied maturation stages, whereas leukemic cells were skewed toward terminal effectors. Most major patient clonotypes were shared with at least one healthy donor.

Genomic DNA from isolated PBMCs served as the sequencing template. TCRdb re-called the multiplex PCR reads through CATT. In the table there are roughly 860 gamma-chain clones, over 15% of which are singletons. Turning to this clone: Its target is not known. The junction departs from the called germline gene at one end, perhaps through a read error.

The specimen sequenced was blood. The source is a human donor in good health.

The DNA for the CDR3 is TGCGCCCGCAAGGTCGGCTGGATCAAGACGTTT. This translates into CARKVGWIKTF. The chain is built from TRGV10 and TRGJP2. No J gene is reported in TCRdb; it was inferred here by comparing the DNA with germline. TRGV10 is an ORF; its function is uncertain. CDR3 length equals 11 residues.